This TCR beta chain was sequenced for a study of breast tumors, draining lymph nodes, adjacent tissues. Study-level points and caveats: Findings are consistent with lymph node origin and intratumoral expansion of most tumor T cells. Tumor repertoires ranked between lymph nodes and nontumor tissue in diversity, with V and J gene preferences.

The CDR3 totals 11 residues. The germline CDR1 and CDR2 sequences are DFQATT and SNEGSKA (reference sequence). The V end lost 6 bases, the J end lost 5 bases, and 10 bases lay between the germline ends. TCRdb re-called the multiplex PCR reads with MiXCR, one entry per CDR3 protein. The sample records more than 85,000 distinct CDR3 sequences, about 20% being singletons. The lymph nodes were axillary draining lymph nodes from breast cancer patients. This clonotype was recorded at least ten times. Its antigen is currently unknown. Sequenced: axillary lymph node tissue. The clonotype comes from a female donor with breast cancer. Some clones in this sample may be carry-over from other donors' samples. The chain uses TRBV20-1 and TRBJ2-5; the D call may be TRBD1 or TRBD2 (6 bases each). The CDR3 region has the DNA TGCAGTGCGGGGGGCAGGGAGACCCAGTACTTC. Its translation is CSAGGRETQYF.